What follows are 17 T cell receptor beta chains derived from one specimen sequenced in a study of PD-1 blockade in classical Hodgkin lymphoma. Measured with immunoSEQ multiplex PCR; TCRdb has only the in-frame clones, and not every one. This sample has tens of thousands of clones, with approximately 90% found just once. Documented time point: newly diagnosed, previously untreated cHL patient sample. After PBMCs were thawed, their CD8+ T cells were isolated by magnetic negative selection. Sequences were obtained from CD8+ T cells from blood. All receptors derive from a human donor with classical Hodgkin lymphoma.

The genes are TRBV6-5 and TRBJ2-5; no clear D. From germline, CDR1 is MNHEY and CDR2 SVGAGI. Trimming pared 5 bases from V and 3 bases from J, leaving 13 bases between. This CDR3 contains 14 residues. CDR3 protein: CASSPADLKETQYF. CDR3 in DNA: TGTGCCAGCAGTCCCGCGGACCTGAAAGAGACCCAGTACTTC.

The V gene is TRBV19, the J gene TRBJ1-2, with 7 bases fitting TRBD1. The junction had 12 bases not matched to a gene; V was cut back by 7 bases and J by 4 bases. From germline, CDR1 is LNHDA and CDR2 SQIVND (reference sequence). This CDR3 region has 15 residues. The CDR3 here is CASTWTGRGSYGYTF. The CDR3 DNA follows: TGTGCCAGTACCTGGACAGGAAGAGGTTCCTATGGCTACACCTTC.

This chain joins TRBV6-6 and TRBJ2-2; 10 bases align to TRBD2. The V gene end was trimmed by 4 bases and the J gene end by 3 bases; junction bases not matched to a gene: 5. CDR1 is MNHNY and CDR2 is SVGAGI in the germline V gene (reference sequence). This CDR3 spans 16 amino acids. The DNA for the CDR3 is TGTGCCAGCAGTTCGCTAGCGGGGGTTTACACCGGGGAGCTGTTTTTT. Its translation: CASSSLAGVYTGELFF.

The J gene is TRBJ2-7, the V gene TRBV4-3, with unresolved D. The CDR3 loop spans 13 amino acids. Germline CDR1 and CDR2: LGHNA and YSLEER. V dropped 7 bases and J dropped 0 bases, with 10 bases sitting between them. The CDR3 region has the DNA TGCGCCAGCAACCTTGGGGACTCCTACGAGCAGTACTTC. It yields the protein CASNLGDSYEQYF.

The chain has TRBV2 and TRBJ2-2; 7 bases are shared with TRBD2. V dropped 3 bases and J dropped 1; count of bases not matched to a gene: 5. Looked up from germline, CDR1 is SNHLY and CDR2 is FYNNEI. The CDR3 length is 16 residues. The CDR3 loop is CASSEGLAENTGELFF. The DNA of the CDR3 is TGTGCCAGCAGTGAGGGGCTAGCGGAGAACACCGGGGAGCTGTTTTTT.

The DNA of the CDR3 is TGTGCCAGCAGCCCCAGAATTCTACAACGAGGGGGGGACACTGAAGCTTTCTTT. Translation: CASSPRILQRGGDTEAFF. The chain is built from TRBV7-2 and TRBJ1-1, with a tentative D call TRBD1 (6 bases). This CDR3 spans 18 amino acids. Trimming pared 5 bases from V and 3 bases from J, leaving 25 bases between. CDR1 is SGHTA and CDR2 is FQGNSA in the germline V gene.

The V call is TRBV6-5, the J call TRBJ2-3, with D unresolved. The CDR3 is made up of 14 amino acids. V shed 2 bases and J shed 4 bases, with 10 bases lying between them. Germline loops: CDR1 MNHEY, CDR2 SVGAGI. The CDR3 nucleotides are TGTGCCAGCAGTTACATTAACCCAGCAGATACGCAGTATTTT. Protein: CASSYINPADTQYF.

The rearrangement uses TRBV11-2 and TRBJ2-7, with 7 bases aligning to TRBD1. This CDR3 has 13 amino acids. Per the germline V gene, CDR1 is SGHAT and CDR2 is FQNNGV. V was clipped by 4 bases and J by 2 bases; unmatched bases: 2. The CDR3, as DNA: TGTGCCAGCAGCTGGGACAGTACCTACGAGCAGTACTTC. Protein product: CASSWDSTYEQYF.

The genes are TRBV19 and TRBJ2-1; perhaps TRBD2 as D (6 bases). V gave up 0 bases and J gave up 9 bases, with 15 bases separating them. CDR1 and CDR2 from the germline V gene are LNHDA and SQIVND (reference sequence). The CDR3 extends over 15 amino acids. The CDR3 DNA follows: TGTGCCAGTAGTATAGATGACGGGAGTGGGTCTGAGCAGTTCTTC. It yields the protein CASSIDDGSGSEQFF.

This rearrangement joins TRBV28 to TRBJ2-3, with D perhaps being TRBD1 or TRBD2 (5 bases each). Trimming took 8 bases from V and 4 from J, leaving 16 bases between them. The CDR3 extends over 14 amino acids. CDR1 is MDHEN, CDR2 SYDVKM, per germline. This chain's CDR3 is CASGDEGRADTQYF. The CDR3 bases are TGTGCCAGCGGCGATGAGGGGCGGGCAGATACGCAGTATTTT.

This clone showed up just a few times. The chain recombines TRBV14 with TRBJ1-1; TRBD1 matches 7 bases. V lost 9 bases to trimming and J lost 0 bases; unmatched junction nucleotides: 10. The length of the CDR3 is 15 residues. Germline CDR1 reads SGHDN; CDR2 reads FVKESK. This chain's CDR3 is CASPQGYKLNTEAFF. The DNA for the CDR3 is TGTGCCAGTCCACAGGGGTATAAACTGAACACTGAAGCTTTCTTT. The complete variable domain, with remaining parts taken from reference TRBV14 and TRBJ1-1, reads EAGVTQFPSHSVIEKGQTVTLRCDPISGHDNLYWYRRVMGKEIKFLLHFVKESKQDESGMPNNRFLAERTGGTYSTLKVQPAELEDSGVYFCASPQGYKLNTEAFFGQGTRLTVV.

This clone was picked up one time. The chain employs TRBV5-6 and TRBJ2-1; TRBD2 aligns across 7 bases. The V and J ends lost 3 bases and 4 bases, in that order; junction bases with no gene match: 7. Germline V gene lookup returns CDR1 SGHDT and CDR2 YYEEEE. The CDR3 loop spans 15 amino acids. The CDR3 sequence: CASSSSPGLYNEQFF. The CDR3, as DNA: TGTGCCAGCAGCTCCTCTCCGGGACTATACAATGAGCAGTTCTTC. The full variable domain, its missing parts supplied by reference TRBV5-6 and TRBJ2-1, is DAGVTQSPTHLIKTRGQQVTLRCSPKSGHDTVSWYQQALGQGPQFIFQYYEEEERQRGNFPDRFSGHQFPNYSSELNVNALLLGDSALYLCASSSSPGLYNEQFFGPGTRLTVL.

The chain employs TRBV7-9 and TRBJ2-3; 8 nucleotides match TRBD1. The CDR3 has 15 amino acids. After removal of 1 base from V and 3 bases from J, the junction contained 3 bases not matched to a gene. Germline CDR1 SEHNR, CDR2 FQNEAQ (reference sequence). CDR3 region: CASSLGRTGTDTQYF. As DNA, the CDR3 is TGTGCCAGCAGCTTAGGCCGGACAGGGACAGATACGCAGTATTTT.

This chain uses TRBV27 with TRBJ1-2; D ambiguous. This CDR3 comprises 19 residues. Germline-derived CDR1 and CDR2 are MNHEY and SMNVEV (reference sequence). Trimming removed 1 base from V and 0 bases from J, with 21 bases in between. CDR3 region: CASSLYRSGGRSSNYGYTF. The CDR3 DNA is TGTGCCAGCAGTTTATATAGGTCTGGAGGCAGGAGTTCTAACTATGGCTACACCTTC.

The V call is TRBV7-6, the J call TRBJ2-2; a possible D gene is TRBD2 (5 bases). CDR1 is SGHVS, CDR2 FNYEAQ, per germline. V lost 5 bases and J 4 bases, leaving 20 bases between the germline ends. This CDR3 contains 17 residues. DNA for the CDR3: TGTGCCAGCAGCGGAGAGGCCTCCGGGGATAGCACCGGGGAGCTGTTTTTT. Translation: CASSGEASGDSTGELFF.

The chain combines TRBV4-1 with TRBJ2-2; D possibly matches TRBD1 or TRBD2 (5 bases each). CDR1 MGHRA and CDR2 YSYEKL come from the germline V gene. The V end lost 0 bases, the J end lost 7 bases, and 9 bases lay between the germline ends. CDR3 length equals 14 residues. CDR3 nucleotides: TGCGCCAGCAGCCAAGACCGGGGCGGCGGGGAGCTGTTTTTT. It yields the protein CASSQDRGGGELFF.

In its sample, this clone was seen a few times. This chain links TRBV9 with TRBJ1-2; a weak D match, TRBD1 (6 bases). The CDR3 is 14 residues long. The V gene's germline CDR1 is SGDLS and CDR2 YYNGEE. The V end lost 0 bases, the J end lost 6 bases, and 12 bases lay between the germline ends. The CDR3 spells CASSVVGGDDGYTF. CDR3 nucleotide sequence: TGTGCCAGCAGCGTAGTAGGGGGTGACGATGGCTACACCTTC.